A single sample is the source of the 5 T cell receptor beta chains below, sequenced in a study of blood T cell repertoires in COVID-19. The repertoire was sequenced with immunoSEQ multiplex PCR; TCRdb's copy has only in-frame clones and lacks some. The sample has nearly 200,000 clones; 80% to 85% are singletons. The sample comprised PBMCs or T cells enriched from blood (not recorded which). The receptors were gathered from a man aged 40-50 years who had recovered from COVID-19.

CDR3 in DNA: TGTGCCAGCAGCTCTCAGGGTGCGGAGACAGATACGCAGTATTTT. Translation: CASSSQGAETDTQYF. J is TRBJ2-3 and V is TRBV6-6, with D perhaps matching TRBD1 (5 bases). Trimming removed 6 bases from V and 3 bases from J, with 16 bases in between. The V gene's germline CDR1 is MNHNY and CDR2 SVGAGI (reference sequence). This CDR3 has 15 amino acids.

This chain links TRBV5-4 with TRBJ2-3; 7 positions agree with TRBD1. CDR3 length equals 15 residues. J lost 0 bases, V lost 4 bases, and 5 bases had no gene match. Germline V gene data show CDR1 as SGHNT and CDR2 as YYREEE (reference sequence). The CDR3 reads CASSADRASTDTQYF. CDR3 coding DNA: TGTGCCAGCAGCGCTGACAGGGCTAGCACAGATACGCAGTATTTT.

This clone was found a few times. The chain's CDR3 is CASSLSSGHGYYGYTF. Here the CDR3 DNA reads TGCGCCAGCAGCTTGTCCTCGGGACACGGGTACTATGGCTACACCTTC. The V call is TRBV5-1, the J call TRBJ1-2, with a possible D match to TRBD1 (6 bases). The CDR3 runs to 16 residues. Germline assignment: CDR1 SGHRS and CDR2 YFSETQ. V was shortened by 1 base and J by 3 bases, with 16 bases between the two germline ends. Looking up the rest from reference TRBV5-1 and TRBJ1-2 gives the full variable domain: KAGVTQTPRYLIKTRGQQVTLSCSPISGHRSVSWYQQTPGQGLQFLFEYFSETQRNKGNFPGRFSGRQFSNSRSEMNVSTLELGDSALYLCASSLSSGHGYYGYTFGSGTRLTVV.

Only one count was recorded for this clone. The chain links TRBV7-9 to TRBJ1-5; D is perhaps TRBD1 (5 bases). Germline V gene lookup returns CDR1 SEHNR and CDR2 FQNEAQ (reference sequence). V dropped 3 bases and J dropped 6 bases, with 12 bases sitting between them. This CDR3 region has 14 residues. The chain's CDR3 is CASSLLGGGQPQHF. CDR3 nucleotide sequence: TGTGCCAGCAGCTTGTTGGGGGGAGGTCAGCCCCAGCATTTT. The whole variable domain, remainder taken from reference TRBV7-9 and TRBJ1-5, is DTGVSQNPRHKITKRGQNVTFRCDPISEHNRLYWYRQTLGQGPEFLTYFQNEAQLEKSRLLSDRFSAERPKGSFSTLEIQRTEQGDSAMYLCASSLLGGGQPQHFGDGTRLSIL.

This clone was observed at least ten times. V gene TRBV15 combines with J gene TRBJ2-7; D is possibly TRBD1 (7 bases). The V gene's germline CDR1 is LNHNV and CDR2 YYDKDF (reference sequence). This CDR3 has 15 amino acids. V lost 5 bases, J lost 5 bases, and 19 bases lay in between. In nucleotides, the CDR3 is TGTGCCACCAGCCCAGGGGGGCAGGGTGCCCACGAGCAGTACTTC. Protein sequence: CATSPGGQGAHEQYF.